What follows describes a single T cell receptor beta chain. TCRdb keeps only in-frame clones here, not all; method: immunoSEQ multiplex PCR. In the table there are under 300,000 clones, about 90% of which are singletons. The data belong to a study of blood T cell repertoires in COVID-19. In germline, CDR1 is MNHEY, CDR2 SVGEGT. V lost 4 bases to trimming and J lost 9 bases; unmatched junction nucleotides: 6. This CDR3 is 14 amino acids long. The receptor was isolated from a man between 60 and 75 years old with acute or convalescent COVID-19. This chain joins TRBV6-2 or TRBV6-3 and TRBJ2-3; 11 nucleotides align to TRBD2. What was sequenced was peripheral blood. The CDR3 DNA is TGTGCCAGCAGTTTTAGCGGGAGGGCCGGAACGCAGTATTTT. Its translation: CASSFSGRAGTQYF.